The rows below give T cell receptor beta chains drawn from one sample of a study of T cell repertoires in MIS-A myocarditis. The repertoire was sequenced with immunoSEQ multiplex PCR; TCRdb's copy has only in-frame clones and lacks some. The sample records over 12,000 clones, around 70% being singletons. The source material was left ventricle heart tissue obtained at autopsy. Source of these receptors: a young man with fulminant myocarditis from multisystem inflammatory syndrome in adults (MIS-A) after COVID-19. The CDR3 runs from the conserved cysteine through the conserved F or W. The D gene is left open where the match is weak. Part of the rows lack a size; the others show once, few, many or a class for expanded clones.

v_gene,abundance,j_gene,d_gene,len,CDR3nt,CDR3aa
TRBV27,.,TRBJ1-6,.,16,TGTGCCAGCAGCACCGCGGGGGGGGCGAATAATTCACCCCTCCACTTT,CASSTAGGANNSPLHF
TRBV18,.,TRBJ2-7,TRBD2,14,TGTGCCAGCTCACCCAGCGGGAGTTTCGACGAGCAGTACTTC,CASSPSGSFDEQYF
TRBV7-6,.,TRBJ2-2,TRBD2,14,TGTGCCAGCAGCTCGCCGGGGGGGGACGGGGAGCTGTTTTTT,CASSSPGGDGELFF
TRBV30,.,TRBJ1-3,.,15,TGTGCCTGGAGTGCCCTCACAGGGCATGGAAACACCATATATTTT,CAWSALTGHGNTIYF
TRBV29-1,once,TRBJ2-5,.,15,TGCAGCGTTGTACCGGGGATCGGGTGGCAAGAGACCCAGTACTTC,CSVVPGIGWQETQYF
TRBV28,medium-sized,TRBJ1-5,.,14,TGTGCCAGCAGTTCCATTTTGGGCAATCAGCCCCAGCATTTT,CASSSILGNQPQHF
TRBV9,.,TRBJ2-1,TRBD2,16,TGTGCCAGCAGCGTAGTGGTCGCGGGAGTTTTCGATGAGCAGTTCTTC,CASSVVVAGVFDEQFF
TRBV9,.,TRBJ1-2,TRBD1,15,TGTGCCAGCAGCACCCGGACGCAGGGGGGCTATGGCTACACCTTC,CASSTRTQGGYGYTF
TRBV7-2,.,TRBJ2-5,.,14,TGTGCCAGCAGTTCTTTCAGGGGGGAAGAGACCCAGTACTTC,CASSSFRGEETQYF
TRBV5-6,.,TRBJ2-1,.,13,TGTGCCAGCAGTTTACCGAGGGGCAATGAGCAGTTCTTC,CASSLPRGNEQFF
TRBV12-3/TRBV12-4,once,TRBJ1-6,.,13,TGTGCCAGCAGTTCTAACATCAATTCACCCCTCCACTTT,CASSSNINSPLHF
TRBV28,.,TRBJ1-1,.,14,TGTGCCAGCGAGGGAGGAAGGATGAACACTGAAGCTTTCTTT,CASEGGRMNTEAFF
TRBV7-9,few,TRBJ2-2,.,15,TGTGCCAGCAGCCCCAGAGGGGTCAAAACCGGGGAGCTGTTTTTT,CASSPRGVKTGELFF
TRBV6-6,.,TRBJ1-4,.,17,TGTGCCAGCAGTCGGTCGAGGACACTAGCTGCTAATGAAAAACTGTTTTTT,CASSRSRTLAANEKLFF
TRBV7-9,.,TRBJ1-1,.,14,TGTGCCAGCAGAGCCCTTGGGAAGAACACTGAAGCTTTCTTT,CASRALGKNTEAFF
TRBV27,few,TRBJ2-6,.,14,TGTGCCAGCAGTCTGAGCTCTGGGGCCAACGTCCTGACTTTC,CASSLSSGANVLTF
TRBV30,.,TRBJ1-5,.,15,TGTGCCTGGAGTGTCAGCCAGGCACCCAATCAGCCCCAGCATTTT,CAWSVSQAPNQPQHF
TRBV7-3,.,TRBJ1-1,.,13,TGTGCCAGCAGCTTTGGCAGGGACACTGAAGCTTTCTTT,CASSFGRDTEAFF
TRBV28,.,TRBJ2-7,.,13,TGTGCCAGCAGTTTAGGATCGTATGGCGAGCAGTACTTC,CASSLGSYGEQYF
TRBV7-2,.,TRBJ2-3,.,16,TGTGCCAGCAGCCCCAATAGATCGGGGAGCCGATATACGCAGTATTTT,CASSPNRSGSRYTQYF
TRBV18,.,TRBJ1-6,TRBD1,15,TGTGCCAGCTCACCCGGACAGGGGGCGCAAACACCCCTCCACTTT,CASSPGQGAQTPLHF
TRBV7-9,once,TRBJ2-1,.,11,TGTGCCAGCAGCATCTACAATGAGCAGTTCTTC,CASSIYNEQFF
TRBV28,.,TRBJ1-2,TRBD1,15,TGTGCCAGCACAGGGGGGGGGACAGCTTACTATGGCTACACCTTC,CASTGGGTAYYGYTF
TRBV2,.,TRBJ1-6,.,17,TGTGCCAGCAGTCCCCGTCTCTGGGGTCTCTATAATTCACCCCTCCACTTT,CASSPRLWGLYNSPLHF
TRBV3-1/TRBV3-2,.,TRBJ1-1,TRBD1,15,TGTGCCAGCAGCCCGGGGGACAGGGGATACACTGAAGCTTTCTTT,CASSPGDRGYTEAFF
TRBV28,.,TRBJ1-2,.,13,TGTGCCAGCAGTTCATACACCGAGGGCGGCTACACCTTC,CASSSYTEGGYTF
TRBV6-5,.,TRBJ1-3,.,13,TGTGCCAGCACCCCGGGAGGTGGAAACACCATATATTTT,CASTPGGGNTIYF
TRBV13,few,TRBJ2-3,.,14,TGTGCCAGCAGCTTGGGTGGGTCGGCAGATACGCAGTATTTT,CASSLGGSADTQYF
TRBV5-1,.,TRBJ2-7,.,14,TGCGCCAGCAGCTCCCAGGGAAGCTCCTACGAGCAGTACTTC,CASSSQGSSYEQYF
TRBV4-3,medium-sized,TRBJ2-7,.,18,TGCGCCAGCAGCCAAGATTGGGGGGTTACAGGGAGGAGATACGAGCAGTACTTC,CASSQDWGVTGRRYEQYF
TRBV6-6,.,TRBJ1-1,.,13,TGTGCCAGCAGTCCAACGGGGGGCACTGAAGCTTTCTTT,CASSPTGGTEAFF
TRBV11-2,once,TRBJ1-2,.,16,TGTGCCAGCAGCGCCGGACCCGTCGGCCCTAACTATGGCTACACCTTC,CASSAGPVGPNYGYTF
TRBV5-1,.,TRBJ2-2,.,11,TGCGCCAGCAGCTTAGCCGGGGAGCTGTTTTTT,CASSLAGELFF
TRBV2,few,TRBJ1-5,TRBD1,15,TGTGCCAGCAGTGGGGACAGCTTAAGCAATCAGCCCCAGCATTTT,CASSGDSLSNQPQHF
TRBV29-1,.,TRBJ2-3,.,13,TGCAGCGTTTCCAGGGGGGGGACAGATACGCAGTATTTT,CSVSRGGTDTQYF
TRBV7-8,few,TRBJ1-2,TRBD1,16,TGTGCCAGCAGCCGAGGGACAGCCGAATCTAACTATGGCTACACCTTC,CASSRGTAESNYGYTF
TRBV5-4,.,TRBJ2-3,.,12,TGTGCCAGCAGTTCCAGCACAGATACGCAGTATTTT,CASSSSTDTQYF
TRBV15,once,TRBJ2-1,TRBD2,15,TGTGCCACCATGGATCTGGCTAGCGGCCACAATGAGCAGTTCTTC,CATMDLASGHNEQFF
TRBV30,.,TRBJ1-6,.,11,TGTGCCTGGTCCCTAGGTTCACCCCTCCACTTT,CAWSLGSPLHF
TRBV7-2,.,TRBJ2-1,.,15,TGTGCCAGCAGCGCCCGCGGGCCCGCCTACAATGAGCAGTTCTTC,CASSARGPAYNEQFF
TRBV7-2,.,TRBJ1-6,.,17,TGTGCCAGCAGCTTAGGAATCGGTGGGGGGAATAATTCACCCCTCCACTTT,CASSLGIGGGNNSPLHF
TRBV6-5,few,TRBJ1-1,.,10,TGTGCCACCGTCGGCACTGAAGCTTTCTTT,CATVGTEAFF
TRBV5-8,few,TRBJ1-5,.,12,TGTGCCAGCAGCTTGGCCAATCAGCCCCAGCATTTT,CASSLANQPQHF
TRBV6-7,once,TRBJ2-3,TRBD2,14,TGTGCCAGCAGTCAGCGGGACGCTCTGGATACGCAGTATTTT,CASSQRDALDTQYF
TRBV25-1,.,TRBJ1-1,TRBD1,16,TGTGCCAGCAGTGAATTTAGGGGACAGGGGGTCACTGAAGCTTTCTTT,CASSEFRGQGVTEAFF
TRBV7-3,.,TRBJ2-5,TRBD1,14,TGTGCCAGCAGCTCCACAGGGGGCGCGGAGACCCAGTACTTC,CASSSTGGAETQYF
TRBV7-9,.,TRBJ1-6,TRBD1,12,TGTACCAGTAGGGGGCCAAATTCACCCCTCCACTTT,CTSRGPNSPLHF
TRBV30,once,TRBJ1-2,.,12,TGTGCCTGGAGGGAATTTAACTATGGCTACACCTTC,CAWREFNYGYTF
TRBV3-1/TRBV3-2,.,TRBJ2-7,.,12,TGTGCCAGCAGCCAAGATATGCTCGAGCAGTACTTC,CASSQDMLEQYF
TRBV14,few,TRBJ2-1,.,14,TGTGCCAGCAGCCAATCTAGCACCTACAATGAGCAGTTCTTC,CASSQSSTYNEQFF
TRBV11-3,.,TRBJ2-1,.,16,TGTGCCAGCAGCCCCGCGGGCGACAACTCCTACAATGAGCAGTTCTTC,CASSPAGDNSYNEQFF
TRBV4-3,.,TRBJ2-1,.,16,TGCGCCAGCAGCCAAGTTCACCCCCCAGGACTCAATGAGCAGTTCTTC,CASSQVHPPGLNEQFF
TRBV9,once,TRBJ2-7,.,15,TGTGCCAGCAGCGTAGCAGCTTCTTACTCCTACGAGCAGTACTTC,CASSVAASYSYEQYF
TRBV9,.,TRBJ2-6,.,17,TGTGCCAGCAGCCCAAAGACTGGGGGCTCTGGGGCCAACGTCCTAACTTTC,CASSPKTGGSGANVLTF
TRBV15,.,TRBJ2-3,.,13,TGTGCCACCAGCGGCAGGTTCACAGATACGCAGTATTTT,CATSGRFTDTQYF
TRBV28,.,TRBJ1-4,.,17,TGTGCCAGCAGTTTATTGGAAGGGGTAGGAGTGGGTGAAAAACTGTTTTTT,CASSLLEGVGVGEKLFF
TRBV4-1,.,TRBJ1-2,.,16,TGCGCCAGCAGCCTGAGGGGGACCGGCACGAGCTATGGCTACACCTTC,CASSLRGTGTSYGYTF